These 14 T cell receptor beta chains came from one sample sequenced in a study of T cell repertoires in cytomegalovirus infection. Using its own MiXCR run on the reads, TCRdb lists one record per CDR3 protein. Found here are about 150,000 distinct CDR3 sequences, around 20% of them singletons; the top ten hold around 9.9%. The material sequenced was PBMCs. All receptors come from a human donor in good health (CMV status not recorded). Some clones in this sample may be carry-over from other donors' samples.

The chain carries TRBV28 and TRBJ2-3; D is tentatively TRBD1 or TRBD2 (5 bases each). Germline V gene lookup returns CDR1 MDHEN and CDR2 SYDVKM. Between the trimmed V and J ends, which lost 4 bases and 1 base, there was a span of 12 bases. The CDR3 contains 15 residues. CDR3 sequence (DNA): TGTGCCAGCAGTTGGGGGAAGTCCCGCACAGATACGCAGTATTTT. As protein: CASSWGKSRTDTQYF.

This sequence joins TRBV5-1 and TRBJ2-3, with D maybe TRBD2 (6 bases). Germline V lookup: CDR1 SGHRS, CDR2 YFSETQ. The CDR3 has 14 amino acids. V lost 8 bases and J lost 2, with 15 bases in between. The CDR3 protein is CASTGTGFTDTQYF. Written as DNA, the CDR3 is TGCGCCAGTACCGGGACTGGATTCACAGATACGCAGTATTTT.

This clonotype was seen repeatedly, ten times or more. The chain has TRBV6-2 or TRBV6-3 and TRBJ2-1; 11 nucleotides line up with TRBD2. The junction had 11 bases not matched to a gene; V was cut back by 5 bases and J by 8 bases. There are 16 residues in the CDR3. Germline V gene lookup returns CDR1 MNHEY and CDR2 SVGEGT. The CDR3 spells CASSATSGRFADEQFF. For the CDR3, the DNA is TGTGCCAGCAGTGCAACTAGCGGGAGATTCGCCGATGAGCAGTTCTTC.

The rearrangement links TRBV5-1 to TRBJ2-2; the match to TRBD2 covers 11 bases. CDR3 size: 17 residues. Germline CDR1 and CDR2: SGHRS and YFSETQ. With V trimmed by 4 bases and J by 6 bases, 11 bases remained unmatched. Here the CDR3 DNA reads TGCGCCAGCAGCCATATGACTAGCGGGACGAGTGCCGGGGAGCTGTTTTTT. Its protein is CASSHMTSGTSAGELFF.

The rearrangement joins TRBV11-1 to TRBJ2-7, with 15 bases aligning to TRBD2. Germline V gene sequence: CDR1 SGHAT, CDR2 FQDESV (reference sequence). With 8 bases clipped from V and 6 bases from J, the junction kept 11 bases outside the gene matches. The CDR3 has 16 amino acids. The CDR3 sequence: CASSGTSGRPRGEQYF. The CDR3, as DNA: TGTGCCAGCTCTGGGACTAGCGGGAGGCCGCGGGGCGAGCAGTACTTC.

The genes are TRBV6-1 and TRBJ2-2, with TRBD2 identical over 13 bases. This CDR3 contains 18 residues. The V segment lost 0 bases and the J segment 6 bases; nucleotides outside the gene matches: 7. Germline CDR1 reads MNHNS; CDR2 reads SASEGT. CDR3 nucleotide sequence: TGTGCCAGCAGTGAAGCCCCTCCGGGACTAGCGGGGCCCGGGGAGCTGTTTTTT. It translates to CASSEAPPGLAGPGELFF.

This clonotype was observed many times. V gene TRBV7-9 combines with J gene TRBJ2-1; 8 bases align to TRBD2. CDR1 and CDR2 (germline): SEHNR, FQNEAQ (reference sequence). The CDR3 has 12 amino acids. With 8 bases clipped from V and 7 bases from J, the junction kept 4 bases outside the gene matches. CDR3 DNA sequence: TGTGCCAGCGGCGGGAGGTCGAATGAGCAGTTCTTC. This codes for CASGGRSNEQFF.

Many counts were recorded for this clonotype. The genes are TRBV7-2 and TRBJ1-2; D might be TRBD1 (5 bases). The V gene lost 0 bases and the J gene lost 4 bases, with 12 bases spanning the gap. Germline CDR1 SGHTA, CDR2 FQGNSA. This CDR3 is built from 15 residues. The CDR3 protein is CASSLASAQGYGYTF. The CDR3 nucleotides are TGTGCCAGCAGCTTAGCGTCGGCTCAGGGCTATGGCTACACCTTC.

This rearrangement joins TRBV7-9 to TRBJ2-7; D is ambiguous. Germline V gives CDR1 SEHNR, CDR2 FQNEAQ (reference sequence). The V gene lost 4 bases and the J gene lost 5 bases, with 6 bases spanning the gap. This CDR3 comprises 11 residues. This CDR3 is CASSSNNEQYF. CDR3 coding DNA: TGTGCCAGCAGCTCTAATAACGAGCAGTACTTC.

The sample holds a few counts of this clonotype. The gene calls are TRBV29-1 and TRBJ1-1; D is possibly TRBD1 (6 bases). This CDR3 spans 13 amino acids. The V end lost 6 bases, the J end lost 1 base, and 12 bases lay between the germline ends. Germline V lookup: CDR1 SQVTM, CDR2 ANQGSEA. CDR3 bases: TGCAGCGTAAAGGGACACTCGAACACTGAAGCTTTCTTT. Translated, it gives CSVKGHSNTEAFF.

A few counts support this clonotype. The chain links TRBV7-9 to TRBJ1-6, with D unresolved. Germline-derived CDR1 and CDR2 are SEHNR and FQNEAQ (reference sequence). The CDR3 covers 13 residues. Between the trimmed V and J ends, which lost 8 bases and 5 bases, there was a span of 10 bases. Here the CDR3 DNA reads TGTGCCAGCGGCAAGGCAGATAATTCACCCCTCCACTTT. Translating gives CASGKADNSPLHF.

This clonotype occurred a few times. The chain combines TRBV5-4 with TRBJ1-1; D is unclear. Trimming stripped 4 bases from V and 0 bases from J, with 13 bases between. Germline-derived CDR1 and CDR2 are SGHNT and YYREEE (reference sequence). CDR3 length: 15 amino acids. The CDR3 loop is CASSLPGPLNTEAFF. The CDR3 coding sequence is TGTGCCAGCAGCCTCCCCGGGCCGCTGAACACTGAAGCTTTCTTT.

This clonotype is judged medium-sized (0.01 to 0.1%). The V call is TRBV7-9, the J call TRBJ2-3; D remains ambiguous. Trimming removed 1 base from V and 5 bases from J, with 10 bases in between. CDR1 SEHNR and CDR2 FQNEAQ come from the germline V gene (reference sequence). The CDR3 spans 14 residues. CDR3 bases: TGTGCCAGCAGCTTAGTCGATTGGAGAGATACGCAGTATTTT. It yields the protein CASSLVDWRDTQYF.

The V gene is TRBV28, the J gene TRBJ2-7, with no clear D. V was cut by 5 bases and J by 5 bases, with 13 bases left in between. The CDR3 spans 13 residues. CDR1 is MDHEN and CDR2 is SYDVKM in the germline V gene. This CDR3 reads CASSPSARNEQYF. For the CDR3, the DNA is TGTGCCAGCAGTCCTTCGGCGCGAAACGAGCAGTACTTC.